This is a list of T cell receptor beta chains from one sample in a study of shared clonotypes between healthy human individuals. Assay: immunoSEQ multiplex PCR; the TCRdb copy retains only in-frame clones and omits some. Of roughly 2.5 million clones in the sample, around 90% were seen once. Sequencing was carried out using naive CD4+ T cells sorted from blood. The receptors shown here come from a man in his late teens or twenties in good health. The CDR3 runs from the conserved cysteine through the conserved F or W. A D gene is named only where the DNA matches it firmly. The listing skips clone size in some rows; elsewhere it reads once, few, many or a size class.

>TRBV7-2|TRBJ1-1|-|-|11
CASGKGREAFF
TGTGCCAGCGGTAAGGGACGGGAAGCTTTCTTT
>TRBV9|TRBJ2-3|-|-|12
CASSVDSDTQYF
TGTGCCAGCAGCGTAGATTCAGATACGCAGTATTTT
>TRBV5-1|TRBJ1-5|TRBD1|-|14
CASSPGTEGQPQHF
TGCGCCAGCAGCCCCGGGACAGAGGGTCAGCCCCAGCATTTT
>TRBV5-1|TRBJ1-1|TRBD1|-|14
CASSSTTGEGEAFF
TGCGCCAGCAGCTCTACTACAGGGGAGGGTGAAGCTTTCTTT
>TRBV19|TRBJ1-5|-|-|15
CASSIDTGLSQPQHF
TGTGCCAGTAGTATAGATACCGGGTTGAGCCAGCCCCAGCATTTT
>TRBV11-2|TRBJ2-1|TRBD2|-|15
CASSRAGTRLNEQFF
TGTGCCAGCAGCCGGGCGGGGACTAGGTTGAATGAGCAGTTCTTC
>TRBV2|TRBJ2-1|-|once|12
CASSQGGDEQFF
TGTGCCAGCAGCCAAGGGGGAGATGAGCAGTTCTTC
>TRBV7-2|TRBJ2-1|TRBD2|-|15
CASSLTSGIVDEQFF
TGTGCCAGCAGTCTGACTAGCGGGATTGTAGATGAGCAGTTCTTC
>TRBV6-1|TRBJ1-3|-|-|15
CASSEQAGRGNTIYF
TGTGCCAGCAGTGAACAGGCAGGGCGCGGAAACACCATATATTTT
>TRBV5-1|TRBJ1-1|-|once|12
CASSPPGREAFF
TGCGCCAGCAGCCCCCCGGGGCGTGAAGCTTTCTTT
>TRBV7-6|TRBJ2-1|TRBD2|once|18
CASSLVIKGGSSYNEQFF
TGTGCCAGCAGCTTAGTTATTAAGGGCGGGAGCTCCTACAATGAGCAGTTCTTC
>TRBV7-2|TRBJ1-6|-|-|15
CASSSGQSYNSPLHF
TGTGCCAGCAGCTCTGGACAGTCCTATAATTCACCCCTCCACTTT
>TRBV10-3|TRBJ2-3|TRBD2|once|13
CAMSSGITDTQYF
TGTGCCATGTCGAGCGGGATCACAGATACGCAGTATTTT
>TRBV11-2|TRBJ1-1|-|-|13
CASSLLGWTEAFF
TGTGCCAGCAGCTTACTGGGGTGGACTGAAGCTTTCTTT
>TRBV5-1|TRBJ2-2|-|-|15
CASSLVGANTGELFF
TGCGCCAGCAGCTTGGTCGGTGCGAACACCGGGGAGCTGTTTTTT
>TRBV5-6|TRBJ2-2|-|once|15
CASSSWGLRPGELFF
TGTGCCAGCAGCTCCTGGGGACTTAGGCCCGGGGAGCTGTTTTTT
>TRBV14|TRBJ2-7|TRBD1|-|17
CASSQRTPGQSSYEQYF
TGTGCCAGCAGCCAACGCACCCCGGGACAGAGTTCCTACGAGCAGTACTTC
>TRBV5-1|TRBJ2-1|-|-|13
CASSFDSYNEQFF
TGCGCCAGCAGCTTCGACAGCTACAATGAGCAGTTCTTC
>TRBV7-8|TRBJ1-1|-|few|15
CASSLAFGGSGEAFF
TGTGCCAGCAGCTTAGCGTTTGGAGGGAGCGGTGAAGCTTTCTTT
>TRBV19|TRBJ1-2|-|-|14
CASSTNRDLDGYTF
TGTGCCAGTAGTACAAACAGGGATTTGGATGGCTACACCTTC
>TRBV6-1|TRBJ2-5|-|-|16
CASSANTGTFQETQYF
TGTGCCAGCAGTGCAAACACTGGGACTTTTCAAGAGACCCAGTACTTC
>TRBV10-3|TRBJ1-4|-|-|14
CAISDPRLNEKLFF
TGTGCCATCAGTGATCCTAGACTTAATGAAAAACTGTTTTTT
>TRBV29-1|TRBJ2-7|-|-|12
CSAQGNSYEQYF
TGCAGCGCACAGGGAAACTCCTACGAGCAGTACTTC
>TRBV29-1|TRBJ2-5|TRBD1|-|13
CSLDRLGRETQYF
TGCAGCCTGGACAGGCTAGGACGGGAGACCCAGTACTTC
>TRBV5-4|TRBJ2-2|TRBD1|-|16
CASSFTGGSWTGELFF
TGTGCCAGCAGCTTTACAGGGGGCTCGTGGACCGGGGAGCTGTTTTTT
>TRBV5-1|TRBJ1-5|-|-|15
CASSLVGDFGQPQHF
TGCGCCAGCAGCTTGGTTGGGGATTTCGGTCAGCCCCAGCATTTT
>TRBV30|TRBJ2-5|TRBD1|-|13
CAWSRQGGETQYF
TGTGCCTGGAGTCGACAGGGGGGGGAGACCCAGTACTTC
>TRBV29-1|TRBJ2-1|-|-|12
CSVVPTTNEQFF
TGCAGCGTTGTCCCCACTACCAATGAGCAGTTCTTC
>TRBV7-2|TRBJ1-2|-|-|15
CASSSFPTGNYGYTF
TGTGCCAGCAGCTCCTTTCCAACAGGGAACTATGGCTACACCTTC
>TRBV18|TRBJ1-5|TRBD1|once|14
CASSPGTENQPQHF
TGTGCCAGCTCACCAGGGACAGAAAATCAGCCCCAGCATTTT
>TRBV7-9|TRBJ2-2|TRBD2|-|14
CASGTSGSAGELFF
TGTGCCAGCGGGACTAGCGGGAGCGCCGGGGAGCTGTTTTTT
>TRBV19|TRBJ1-5|TRBD1|-|16
CASSIEGTGGDQPQHF
TGTGCCAGTAGTATAGAGGGGACAGGGGGGGATCAGCCCCAGCATTTT
>TRBV5-8|TRBJ2-5|TRBD2|-|15
CASSRGRGLGETQYF
TGTGCCAGCAGCCGAGGGAGGGGCTTGGGAGAGACCCAGTACTTC
>TRBV2|TRBJ2-2|-|few|14
CASSMVGEGGELFF
TGTGCCAGCAGCATGGTAGGCGAAGGCGGGGAGCTGTTTTTT
>TRBV5-5|TRBJ2-5|-|-|16
CASSFRPGAGQETQYF
TGTGCCAGCAGCTTTCGTCCAGGGGCCGGACAAGAGACCCAGTACTTC
>TRBV7-3|TRBJ2-1|-|-|15
CASSPDRGGFNEQFF
TGTGCCAGCAGCCCGGATAGGGGGGGCTTTAATGAGCAGTTCTTC
>TRBV27|TRBJ2-3|TRBD2|-|18
CASSFDRGGTSVTDTQYF
TGTGCCAGCAGCTTCGACAGGGGAGGGACTAGCGTGACAGATACGCAGTATTTT
>TRBV7-2|TRBJ1-5|-|-|15
CASSITVLGNQPQHF
TGTGCCAGCAGCATCACTGTTTTAGGCAATCAGCCCCAGCATTTT
>TRBV5-4|TRBJ2-1|TRBD2|-|15
CASSPLTSGYNEQFF
TGTGCCAGCAGCCCCCTTACTAGCGGGTACAATGAGCAGTTCTTC
>TRBV6-5|TRBJ2-7|-|-|11
CASRRGHEQYF
TGTGCCAGCAGAAGGGGTCACGAGCAGTACTTC
>TRBV30|TRBJ2-7|-|-|14
CAWSSGTEPYEQYF
TGTGCCTGGAGTTCCGGGACGGAACCCTACGAGCAGTACTTC
>TRBV7-2|TRBJ2-3|TRBD2|-|15
CASSLRTSGTDTQYF
TGTGCCAGCAGCCTCCGGACTAGCGGTACAGATACGCAGTATTTT
>TRBV7-2|TRBJ2-7|-|-|15
CASSLNLLGPYEQYF
TGTGCCAGCAGCTTAAACCTTTTGGGCCCCTACGAGCAGTACTTC
>TRBV28|TRBJ1-2|-|-|13
CASSLPQAYGYTF
TGTGCCAGCAGTTTACCACAGGCCTATGGCTACACCTTC
>TRBV7-9|TRBJ2-1|-|-|16
CASSSYSGHSYNEQFF
TGTGCCAGCAGCTCTTATTCAGGGCATTCCTACAATGAGCAGTTCTTC
>TRBV6-1|TRBJ1-4|-|-|14
CASSGGQGYEKLFF
TGTGCCAGCAGTGGAGGGCAGGGGTATGAAAAACTGTTTTTT
>TRBV10-3|TRBJ1-2|-|-|12
CAISGGNGGYTF
TGTGCCATCAGTGGGGGGAATGGAGGCTACACCTTC
>TRBV7-9|TRBJ1-1|-|-|12
CASSSGRPEAFF
TGTGCCAGCAGCTCGGGTCGGCCTGAAGCTTTCTTT
>TRBV5-1|TRBJ1-3|TRBD1|-|14
CASSGGQAGNTIYF
TGCGCCAGCAGCGGGGGACAGGCTGGAAACACCATATATTTT
>TRBV11-3|TRBJ2-3|-|-|13
CASSLRGGDTQYF
TGTGCCAGCAGCTTACGGGGTGGGGATACGCAGTATTTT
>TRBV7-2|TRBJ2-5|-|-|14
CASSLLGTSETQYF
TGTGCCAGCAGCCTATTGGGGACTTCAGAGACCCAGTACTTC
>TRBV28|TRBJ1-6|TRBD1|-|16
CASRWDSSSYNSPLHF
TGTGCCAGCAGATGGGACAGCAGCTCCTATAATTCACCCCTCCACTTT